What follows are 32 T cell receptor beta chains derived from one specimen sequenced in a study of cytomegalovirus exposure and HLA in healthy donors. This PCR relied on a set of 60 Vbeta primers and 13 Jbeta primers. Repertoires were generated with immunoSEQ multiplex PCR, while TCRdb's copy carries only in-frame clones and drops some. Here the sample spans about 55,000 clones, about 76% being singletons. Sequenced material: PBMCs. The receptors originated from a female donor in good health and CMV-seronegative.

In the case of this clone: This same CDR3 is encoded by further DNA sequences in the sample. J is TRBJ1-6 and V is TRBV7-3; the D is unclear. Germline CDR1 and CDR2: SGHTA and FQGTGA. V dropped 6 bases and J dropped 7 bases, with 13 bases sitting between them. The CDR3 covers 14 residues. CDR3: CASSFLGGNSPLHF. As DNA, the CDR3 is TGTGCCAGCAGTTTCCTAGGAGGGAATTCACCCCTCCACTTT. Supplemented by reference TRBV7-3 and TRBJ1-6, the full variable domain reads GAGVSQTPSNKVTEKGKYVELRCDPISGHTALYWYRQSLGQGPEFLIYFQGTGAADDSGLPNDRFFAVRPEGSVSTLKIQRTERGDSAVYLCASSFLGGNSPLHFGNGTRLTVT.

The chain couples TRBV2 to TRBJ2-7, with 9 bases lining up with TRBD1. V shed 1 base and J 2 bases; nucleotides not matched to a gene: 0. The length of the CDR3 is 14 residues. Germline V gives CDR1 SNHLY, CDR2 FYNNEI. CDR3 residues: CASSEGTGAYEQYF. The CDR3, as DNA: TGTGCCAGCAGTGAAGGGACAGGGGCCTACGAGCAGTACTTC.

The chain combines TRBV18 with TRBJ2-1; possible D gene TRBD2, 5 bases. This CDR3 contains 15 residues. The ends were cut back, 2 bases at V and 2 bases at J, with 10 bases in the middle. Germline V CDR1 and CDR2: KGHSH, LQKENI. CDR3 in amino acids: CASSPGSSPYNEQFF. DNA for the CDR3: TGTGCCAGCTCACCAGGGAGTAGCCCCTACAATGAGCAGTTCTTC. The full variable domain, with the rest looked up from reference TRBV18 and TRBJ2-1, is NAGVMQNPRHLVRRRGQEARLRCSPMKGHSHVYWYRQLPEEGLKFMVYLQKENIIDESGMPKERFSAEFPKEGPSILRIQQVVRGDSAAYFCASSPGSSPYNEQFFGPGTRLTVL.

V gene TRBV6-6 combines with J gene TRBJ2-5; 8 bases line up with TRBD1. TRBJ2-7 matches the DNA end more closely, so the J call is doubtful. The V gene's germline CDR1 is MNHNY and CDR2 SVGAGI (reference sequence). The CDR3 is 13 amino acids. The chain's CDR3 is CASRGRGLYEQYF. The CDR3 DNA reads TGTGCCAGCCGCGGCAGGGGGCTCTACGAGCAGTACTTC.

This chain uses TRBV5-4 with TRBJ2-5; no firm D call. V was pared by 0 bases and J by 3 bases, with 6 bases between. This CDR3 has 13 amino acids. Germline V gene sequence: CDR1 SGHNT, CDR2 YYREEE (reference sequence). The CDR3 nucleotides read TGTGCCAGCAGCTTGGGGCAGAAAGAGACCCAGTACTTC. This translates into CASSLGQKETQYF.

V is TRBV29-1 and J is TRBJ2-5; 11 nucleotides agree with TRBD1. With V trimmed by 5 bases and J by 5 bases, 13 bases remained unmatched. CDR1 is SQVTM, CDR2 ANQGSEA, per germline. The CDR3 loop spans 16 amino acids. The CDR3 is CSVPEDRDRGFETQYF. In nucleotides, the CDR3 is TGCAGCGTTCCTGAGGACCGGGACAGGGGGTTTGAGACCCAGTACTTC.

The chain carries TRBV6-5 and TRBJ1-2; no reliable D call. CDR1 MNHEY and CDR2 SVGAGI come from the germline V gene. The length of the CDR3 is 12 residues. Trimming took off 3 bases at V and 8 bases at J, with 10 bases between the two ends. As DNA, the CDR3 is TGTGCCAGCAGTTATGGACTCGGGGGCTACACCTTC. It codes for CASSYGLGGYTF.

The rearrangement links TRBV29-1 to TRBJ1-2; TRBD1 agrees at 7 bases. CDR3 length: 16 residues. Germline V gene data show CDR1 as SQVTM and CDR2 as ANQGSEA. V shed 1 base, J shed 0 bases, and the junction held 8 bases outside the gene matches. The CDR3 loop is CSVEALDRTSNYGYTF. The CDR3 region has the DNA TGCAGCGTTGAAGCACTGGACAGGACCTCTAACTATGGCTACACCTTC.

This chain uses TRBV5-1 with TRBJ1-2; 7 bases are a match to TRBD1. This CDR3 comprises 13 residues. Germline trimming cut 5 bases from V and 4 bases from J; bases unmatched to any gene: 5. CDR1 and CDR2 from the germline V gene are SGHRS and YFSETQ. CDR3 residues: CASRTDRLYGYTF. CDR3 DNA: TGCGCCAGCAGAACGGACAGGCTCTATGGCTACACCTTC.

This clone was seen once. The chain joins TRBV29-1 to TRBJ2-5; 10 nucleotides line up with TRBD1. This CDR3 contains 15 residues. CDR1 SQVTM and CDR2 ANQGSEA come from the germline V gene. V shed 5 bases and J 2 bases; nucleotides not matched to a gene: 8. The CDR3, as DNA: TGCAGCGTTTCTACCGGGACAGGGGCTCAAGAGACCCAGTACTTC. Translation: CSVSTGTGAQETQYF.

The chain uses TRBV7-2 and TRBJ2-5; D ambiguous. V lost 1 base to trimming and J lost 5 bases, with 20 bases between them. This CDR3 contains 17 residues. Germline loops: CDR1 SGHTA, CDR2 FQGNSA. This CDR3 is CASSLGKRSVLPETQYF. The CDR3 nucleotides are TGTGCCAGCAGCTTAGGCAAGCGAAGCGTCCTTCCGGAGACCCAGTACTTC.

This clone was seen a handful of times. The chain is built from TRBV5-1 and TRBJ2-5; D is uncertain. Trimming took 4 bases from V and 2 from J, leaving 3 bases between them. The CDR3 is 11 residues long. The germline V gene encodes CDR1 SGHRS and CDR2 YFSETQ. CDR3 DNA sequence: TGCGCCAGCAGCCCGCAAGAGACCCAGTACTTC. Protein product: CASSPQETQYF.

The rearrangement joins TRBV25-1 to TRBJ2-5; D is ambiguous. Trimming stripped 8 bases from V and 9 bases from J, with 10 bases between. The CDR3 runs to 10 residues. Germline V lookup: CDR1 MGHDK, CDR2 SYGVNS. The CDR3 DNA reads TGTGCCAGCGGCTCGGCGGCCCAGTACTTC. Residues: CASGSAAQYF.

The chain combines TRBV7-2 with TRBJ2-2; 9 nucleotides line up with TRBD2. The ends lost 5 bases at V and 3 bases at J; junction bases unmatched: 7. The CDR3 totals 16 residues. Germline assignment: CDR1 SGHTA and CDR2 FQGNSA. The CDR3: CASSPKSGGYTGELFF. The CDR3 DNA follows: TGTGCCAGCAGCCCCAAAAGCGGGGGGTACACCGGGGAGCTGTTTTTT.

This chain connects TRBV28 to TRBJ2-1; a weak D match, TRBD1 (6 bases). Germline V gene lookup returns CDR1 MDHEN and CDR2 SYDVKM. This CDR3 has 15 residues. V gave up 6 bases and J gave up 2 bases, with 14 bases separating them. This CDR3 is CASSQPGEPYNEQFF. The CDR3 nucleotides are TGTGCCAGCAGCCAACCAGGGGAACCCTACAATGAGCAGTTCTTC.

The chain combines TRBV7-2 with TRBJ2-1; 8 bases line up with TRBD1. This CDR3 contains 17 residues. The V gene's germline CDR1 is SGHTA and CDR2 FQGNSA. After removal of 5 bases from V and 1 base from J, the junction contained 10 bases not matched to a gene. The CDR3, as DNA: TGTGCCAGCAGCCCCCATAGGACAGGGTCGTCCTACAATGAGCAGTTCTTC. This translates into CASSPHRTGSSYNEQFF.

Only a few counts were recorded for this clone. The chain links TRBV6-6 to TRBJ2-2, with D perhaps matching TRBD1 (6 bases). This CDR3 is built from 15 residues. Germline V lookup: CDR1 MNHNY, CDR2 SVGAGI (reference sequence). Trimming stripped 7 bases from V and 5 bases from J, with 17 bases between. The DNA for the CDR3 is TGTGCCAGCACTCCAACAGGGTTGAGAACCGGGGAGCTGTTTTTT. Translated: CASTPTGLRTGELFF.

This rearrangement joins TRBV5-1 to TRBJ1-1, with D possibly being TRBD1 (6 bases). CDR3 length: 16 amino acids. V lost 0 bases, J lost 0 bases, and 12 bases lay in between. Germline loops: CDR1 SGHRS, CDR2 YFSETQ. The CDR3 bases are TGCGCCAGCAGCTTGGCACTTACAGGGATGAACACTGAAGCTTTCTTT. Its translation is CASSLALTGMNTEAFF.

The V and J genes are TRBV7-2 and TRBJ2-2, with 9 bases lining up with TRBD2. Trimming took 2 bases from V and 7 from J; bases not matched to a gene: 8. The CDR3 sequence is 16 residues long. CDR1 SGHTA and CDR2 FQGNSA come from the germline V gene. The CDR3 DNA reads TGTGCCAGCAGCTTACAGGCTAGCGGGGTCGGCGGGGAGCTGTTTTTT. It codes for CASSLQASGVGGELFF.

As for this clone: Other DNA sequences within the sample encode an identical CDR3. The rearrangement links TRBV5-1 to TRBJ2-7, with 10 bases fitting TRBD2. V shed 6 bases and J 4 bases; nucleotides not matched to a gene: 4. The CDR3 covers 13 residues. Germline V gene lookup returns CDR1 SGHRS and CDR2 YFSETQ. The CDR3 nucleotides are TGCGCCAGCACCCCTAGCGGGAGTTACGAGCAGTACTTC. It encodes CASTPSGSYEQYF.

The count of this clone is one. The chain recombines TRBV18 with TRBJ1-1; possibly TRBD1 for D (5 bases). CDR1 and CDR2 (germline): KGHSH, LQKENI. The CDR3 covers 14 residues. Trimming took off 3 bases at V and 0 bases at J, with 8 bases between the two ends. The CDR3 region is CASSPGQMNTEAFF. The CDR3, as DNA: TGTGCCAGCTCACCGGGGCAGATGAACACTGAAGCTTTCTTT.

The gene calls are TRBV18 and TRBJ2-1, with TRBD2 as a possible D gene (5 bases). Germline V gene lookup returns CDR1 KGHSH and CDR2 LQKENI. The CDR3 loop spans 15 amino acids. Trimming shortened V by 6 bases and J by 0 bases, and 12 bases separated the two germline ends. The CDR3 spells CASSNGLSSYNEQFF. DNA for the CDR3: TGTGCCAGCTCCAACGGACTGAGCTCCTACAATGAGCAGTTCTTC.

The chain links TRBV6-1 to TRBJ1-5; tentatively, D is TRBD1 (5 bases). Germline CDR1 MNHNS, CDR2 SASEGT. CDR3 length: 13 amino acids. V gave up 2 bases and J gave up 7 bases, with 9 bases separating them. The CDR3 nucleotides read TGTGCCAGCAGTGAACAGGGTGGGCAGCCCCAGCATTTT. Translating gives CASSEQGGQPQHF.

This clone was picked up one time. The chain joins TRBV9 to TRBJ2-7; D unresolved. This CDR3 contains 14 residues. Germline V lookup: CDR1 SGDLS, CDR2 YYNGEE. The V end lost 0 bases, the J end lost 3 bases, and 10 bases lay between the germline ends. In DNA form, the CDR3 reads TGTGCCAGCAGCGTAGGTCTATCCGACTACGAGCAGTACTTC. Its translation is CASSVGLSDYEQYF.

The chain employs TRBV27 and TRBJ2-3; 11 bases align to TRBD2. The CDR3 sequence is 15 residues long. V trimming: 5 bases; J trimming: 5 bases; junction bases outside the gene matches: 6. The V gene's germline CDR1 is MNHEY and CDR2 SMNVEV (reference sequence). The DNA of the CDR3 is TGTGCCAGCAGTCTCGGGACTAGCGGAAGAGATACGCAGTATTTT. The encoded protein is CASSLGTSGRDTQYF.

This chain joins TRBV9 and TRBJ2-1; 11 nucleotides align to TRBD2. CDR1 and CDR2 from the germline V gene are SGDLS and YYNGEE. The CDR3 has 15 amino acids. Germline trimming cut 1 base from V and 7 bases from J; bases unmatched to any gene: 4. CDR3 sequence reads: CASSVIGTSGNEQFF. The CDR3 region has the DNA TGTGCCAGCAGCGTAATAGGGACTAGCGGTAATGAGCAGTTCTTC. Using reference TRBV9 and TRBJ2-1 for the parts outside the CDR3, the full variable domain is DSGVTQTPKHLITATGQRVTLRCSPRSGDLSVYWYQQSLDQGLQFLIQYYNGEERAKGNILERFSAQQFPDLHSELNLSSLELGDSALYFCASSVIGTSGNEQFFGPGTRLTVL.

This clone was picked up a small number of times. The chain combines TRBV15 with TRBJ2-3, with TRBD2 matching 8 bases. Looked up from germline, CDR1 is LNHNV and CDR2 is YYDKDF (reference sequence). Trimming at V came to 0 bases and at J to 4 bases, leaving 6 bases not matched to a gene. The CDR3 consists of 16 residues. CDR3 coding DNA: TGTGCCACCAGCAGAGAAAGCGGGAGCCCGTCAGATACGCAGTATTTT. This gives the protein CATSRESGSPSDTQYF.

This chain connects TRBV19 to TRBJ1-5, with D perhaps TRBD1 (6 bases). Germline CDR1 and CDR2: LNHDA and SQIVND (reference sequence). The CDR3 has 16 amino acids. V gave up 5 bases and J gave up 5 bases, with 19 bases separating them. Here the CDR3 DNA reads TGTGCCAGTAGTTCCCCGGGGACCTCAGGGGATCAGCCCCAGCATTTT. It yields the protein CASSSPGTSGDQPQHF. Full variable domain (rest looked up from reference TRBV19 and TRBJ1-5): DGGITQSPKYLFRKEGQNVTLSCEQNLNHDAMYWYRQDPGQGLRLIYYSQIVNDFQKGDIAEGYSVSREKKESFPLTVTSAQKNPTAFYLCASSSPGTSGDQPQHFGDGTRLSIL.

V gene TRBV7-3 combines with J gene TRBJ2-1; 7 bases align to TRBD2. The V gene's germline CDR1 is SGHTA and CDR2 FQGTGA. V shed 0 bases, J shed 10 bases, and the junction held 15 bases outside the gene matches. There are 17 residues in the CDR3. CDR3 DNA: TGTGCCAGCAGCTTAACAGGAGCGCTAGCGGAATACGAGGAGCAGTTCTTC. Its protein is CASSLTGALAEYEEQFF.

The J gene is TRBJ1-1, the V gene TRBV2; D might be TRBD1 (5 bases). Trimming removed 4 bases at V and 4 bases at J, with 13 bases between. Germline CDR1 and CDR2: SNHLY and FYNNEI. This CDR3 has 14 amino acids. The CDR3 loop reads CASSGGRSVTEAFF. CDR3 sequence (DNA): TGTGCCAGCAGTGGGGGCAGGTCGGTCACTGAAGCTTTCTTT.

The V gene is TRBV9, the J gene TRBJ1-4; TRBD1 might be the D (5 bases). CDR3 length: 16 residues. The V and J ends lost 3 bases and 4 bases respectively, with 16 bases between them. CDR1 is SGDLS and CDR2 is YYNGEE in the germline V gene. CDR3 bases: TGTGCCAGCAGCGCCCTTCCGGGGGGTCGTAATGAAAAACTGTTTTTT. This codes for CASSALPGGRNEKLFF.

The chain combines TRBV10-3 with TRBJ2-3; 9 positions agree with TRBD1. V trimming: 6 bases; J trimming: 2 bases; junction bases outside the gene matches: 9. CDR1 and CDR2 (germline): ENHRY, SYGVKD. This CDR3 contains 16 residues. The CDR3 here is CAISLTGGEYTDTQYF. The CDR3 DNA reads as TGTGCCATCAGCCTCACAGGGGGCGAATACACAGATACGCAGTATTTT.